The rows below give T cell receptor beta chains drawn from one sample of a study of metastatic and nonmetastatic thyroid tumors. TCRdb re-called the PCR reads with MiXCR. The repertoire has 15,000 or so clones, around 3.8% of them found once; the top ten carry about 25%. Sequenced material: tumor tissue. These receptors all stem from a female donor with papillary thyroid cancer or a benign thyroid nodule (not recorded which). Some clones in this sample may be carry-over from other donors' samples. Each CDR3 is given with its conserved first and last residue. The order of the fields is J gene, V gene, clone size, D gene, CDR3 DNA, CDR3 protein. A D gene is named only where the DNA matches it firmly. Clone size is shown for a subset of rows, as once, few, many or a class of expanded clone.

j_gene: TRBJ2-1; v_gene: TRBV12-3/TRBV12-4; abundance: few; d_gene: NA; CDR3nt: TGTGCCAGCAGACAGGGCGTGAGCTCCTACAATGAGCAGTTCTTC; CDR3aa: CASRQGVSSYNEQFF
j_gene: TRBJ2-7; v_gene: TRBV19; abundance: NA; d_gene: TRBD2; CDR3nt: TGTGCCAGTAGTATAGGACTAGCGGGAGAATGGGGATCGAGCTCCTACGAGCAGTACTTC; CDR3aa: CASSIGLAGEWGSSSYEQYF
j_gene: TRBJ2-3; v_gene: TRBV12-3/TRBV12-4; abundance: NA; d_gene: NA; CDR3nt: TGTGCCAGCAGTTTAGGGCAGGGACGGACAGATACTCAGTATTTT; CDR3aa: CASSLGQGRTDTQYF
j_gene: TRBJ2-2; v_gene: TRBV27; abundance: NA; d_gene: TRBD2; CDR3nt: TGTGCCAGCAGTTTAGGTACCGGGACTAGCGGAGCTTTGAACACCGGGGAGCTGTTTTTT; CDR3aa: CASSLGTGTSGALNTGELFF
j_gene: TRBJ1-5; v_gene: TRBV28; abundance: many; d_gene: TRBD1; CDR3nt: TGTGCCAGCAGTTTACCGACAGGGGGGAATCAGCCCCAGCATTTT; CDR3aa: CASSLPTGGNQPQHF
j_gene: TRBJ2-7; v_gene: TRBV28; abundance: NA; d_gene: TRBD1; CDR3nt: TGTGCCAGCAGTCACCGGGACAGTCGCTACGAGCAGTACTTC; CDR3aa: CASSHRDSRYEQYF
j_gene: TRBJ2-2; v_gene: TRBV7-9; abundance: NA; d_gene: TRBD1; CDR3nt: TGTGCCAGCAGCTTATGGGGACAGGGGTCCACCGGGGAGCTGTTTTTT; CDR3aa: CASSLWGQGSTGELFF
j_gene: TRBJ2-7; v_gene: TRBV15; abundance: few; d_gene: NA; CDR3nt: TGTGCCACCAGCAGAGATAGGAACAGCGCGCGGTACGAGCAGTACTTC; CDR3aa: CATSRDRNSARYEQYF
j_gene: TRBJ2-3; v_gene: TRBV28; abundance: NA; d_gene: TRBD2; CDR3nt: TGTGCCAGCAGTTTCTTTAGCGGGAGGACAGATACGCAGTATTTT; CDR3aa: CASSFFSGRTDTQYF
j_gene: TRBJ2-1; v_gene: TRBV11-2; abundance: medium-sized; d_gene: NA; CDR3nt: TGTGCCAGCAGCTTAGACGGACGCCCGGGGGATGAGCAGTTCTTC; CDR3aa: CASSLDGRPGDEQFF
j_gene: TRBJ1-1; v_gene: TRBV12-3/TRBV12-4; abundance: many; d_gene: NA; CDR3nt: TGTGCCAGCAGTTTACAGGGTCGGGTCACTGAAGCTTTCTTT; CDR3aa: CASSLQGRVTEAFF
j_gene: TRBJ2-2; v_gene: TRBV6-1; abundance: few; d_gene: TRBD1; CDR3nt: TGTGCCAGCAGTGCGACAGGGGCCACCGGGGAGCTGTTTTTT; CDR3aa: CASSATGATGELFF
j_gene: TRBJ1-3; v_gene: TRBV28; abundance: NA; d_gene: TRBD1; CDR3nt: TGTGCCAGCAGTCCCGGACAGGGGAACACCATATATTTT; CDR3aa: CASSPGQGNTIYF
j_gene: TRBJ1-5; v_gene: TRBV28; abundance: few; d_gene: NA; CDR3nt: TGTGCCAGCAGTTGGGGCAACAATCAGCCCCAGCATTTT; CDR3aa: CASSWGNNQPQHF
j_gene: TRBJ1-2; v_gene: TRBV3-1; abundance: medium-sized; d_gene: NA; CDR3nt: TGTGCCAGCAGCCAAGGACACCTGGAGGGCTACACCTTC; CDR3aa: CASSQGHLEGYTF
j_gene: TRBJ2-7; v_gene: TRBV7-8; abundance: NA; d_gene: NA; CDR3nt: TGTGCCAGCAGCTTAACCGGGAGATTCGACGAGCAGTACTTC; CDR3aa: CASSLTGRFDEQYF
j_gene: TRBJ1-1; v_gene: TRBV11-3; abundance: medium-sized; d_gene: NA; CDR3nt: TGTGCCAGCAGCTTATCGGAGGCAAGCGCTATGAACACTGAAGCTTTCTTT; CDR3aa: CASSLSEASAMNTEAFF
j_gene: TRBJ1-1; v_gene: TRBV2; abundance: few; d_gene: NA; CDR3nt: TGTGCCAGCAAAGTACCAGCTCGGAACACTGAAGCTTTCTTT; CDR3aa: CASKVPARNTEAFF
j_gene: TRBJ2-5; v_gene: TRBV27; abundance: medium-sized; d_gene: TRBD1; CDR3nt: TGTGCCAGCAGTTTGACAGGGTGGGAGACCCAGTACTTC; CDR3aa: CASSLTGWETQYF
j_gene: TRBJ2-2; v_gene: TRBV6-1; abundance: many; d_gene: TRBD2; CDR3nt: TGTGCCAGCAGTGGCCGGGAGGCCGGGGAGCTGTTTTTT; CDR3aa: CASSGREAGELFF
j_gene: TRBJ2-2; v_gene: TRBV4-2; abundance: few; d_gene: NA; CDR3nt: TGTGCCAGCAGCCAAGAAATCAGGGCCGGGGAGCTGTTTTTT; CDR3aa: CASSQEIRAGELFF
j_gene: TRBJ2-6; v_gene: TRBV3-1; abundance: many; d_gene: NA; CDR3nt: TGTGCCAGCAGCCAACGTAGGAGCTCTGGGGCCAACGTCCTGACTTTC; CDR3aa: CASSQRRSSGANVLTF
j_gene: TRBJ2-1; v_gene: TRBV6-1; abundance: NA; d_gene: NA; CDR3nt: TGTGCCAGCAGTGAAATCTACAATGAGCAGTTCTTC; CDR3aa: CASSEIYNEQFF